What follows are 24 T cell receptor beta chains derived from one specimen sequenced in a study of CD8+ T cells in alopecia areata. Sequencing used cDNA as its template, made by extracting RNA and reverse transcribing it. Libraries were prepared by immunoSEQ multiplex PCR; TCRdb keeps only in-frame clonotypes and omits some of them. Among 110,000 to 150,000 clones listed, 86% were seen once. The treatment is: oral pan-JAK inhibitor, 5-10 mg twice daily. Sequencing was performed on CD8+ T cells sorted from blood, taken at week 4, from a patient treated with tofacitinib. The receptor source for this set is a human donor with alopecia areata.

The rearrangement uses TRBV9 and TRBJ2-1, with 7 bases matching TRBD2. Trimming cost V 2 bases and J 5 bases; bases outside gene matches: 4. The length of the CDR3 is 14 residues. CDR1 SGDLS and CDR2 YYNGEE come from the germline V gene. As DNA, the CDR3 is TGTGCCAGCAGCGTCGGGGGGAGAGACAATGAGCAGTTCTTC. It is translated as CASSVGGRDNEQFF.

V is TRBV27 and J is TRBJ2-7; 7 nucleotides align to TRBD1. With V trimmed by 5 bases and J by 1 base, 2 bases remained unmatched. CDR1 and CDR2 (germline): MNHEY, SMNVEV (reference sequence). The CDR3 is 13 amino acids. DNA of the CDR3: TGTGCCAGCAGTACGACAGGGTCCTACGAGCAGTACTTC. As protein: CASSTTGSYEQYF.

The V gene is TRBV6-4, the J gene TRBJ2-3; 11 bases are shared with TRBD2. This CDR3 spans 15 amino acids. V lost 2 bases and J lost 3; bases outside the gene matches: 1. The germline V gene has CDR1 MRHNA and CDR2 SNTAGT. CDR3 DNA sequence: TGTGCCAGCAGTGACCTAGCGGGAGGAACAGATACGCAGTATTTT. Translating gives CASSDLAGGTDTQYF.

This clone was detected only a few times. The chain employs TRBV9 and TRBJ2-2; D is uncertain. Looked up from germline, CDR1 is SGDLS and CDR2 is YYNGEE. This CDR3 contains 16 residues. The germline V and J ends were trimmed by 2 bases and 0 bases, with 11 bases remaining between them. The CDR3: CASSVWASANTGELFF. CDR3 nucleotide sequence: TGTGCCAGCAGCGTTTGGGCCTCGGCGAACACCGGGGAGCTGTTTTTT.

This chain links TRBV5-1 with TRBJ2-5; weak D call: TRBD1 (6 bases). The germline CDR1 and CDR2 sequences are SGHRS and YFSETQ. CDR3 length: 17 residues. The germline V and J ends were trimmed by 3 bases and 5 bases, with 23 bases remaining between them. The CDR3 spells CASSWDMAESEGETQYF. CDR3 coding DNA: TGCGCCAGCAGCTGGGACATGGCAGAGAGTGAGGGGGAGACCCAGTACTTC.

This clone was observed a few times. The V and J genes are TRBV4-3 and TRBJ2-1; D may be TRBD1 or TRBD2 (5 bases each). The CDR3 totals 12 residues. Germline CDR1 is LGHNA and CDR2 is YSLEER. Trimming cost V 0 bases and J 8 bases, with 5 bases left between them. This CDR3 is CASSQEGDEQFF. The CDR3, as DNA: TGCGCCAGCAGCCAAGAGGGGGATGAGCAGTTCTTC.

The V call is TRBV5-1, the J call TRBJ2-7, with 11 bases fitting TRBD2. With V trimmed by 0 bases and J by 7 bases, 6 bases remained unmatched. This CDR3 contains 15 residues. The germline V gene has CDR1 SGHRS and CDR2 YFSETQ. The chain's CDR3 is CASSLAGTSGREQYF. The DNA for the CDR3 is TGCGCCAGCAGCTTGGCCGGGACTAGCGGCAGGGAGCAGTACTTC. The complete variable domain, with remaining parts taken from reference TRBV5-1 and TRBJ2-7, reads KAGVTQTPRYLIKTRGQQVTLSCSPISGHRSVSWYQQTPGQGLQFLFEYFSETQRNKGNFPGRFSGRQFSNSRSEMNVSTLELGDSALYLCASSLAGTSGREQYFGPGTRLTVT.

The rearrangement uses TRBV4-1 and TRBJ1-1; D is undetermined. Looked up from germline, CDR1 is MGHRA and CDR2 is YSYEKL. V lost 4 bases and J 7 bases, leaving 16 bases between the germline ends. This CDR3 has 14 amino acids. CDR3 residues: CASSLGYETDEAFF. The DNA for the CDR3 is TGCGCCAGCAGCCTAGGTTATGAGACCGATGAAGCTTTCTTT.

This clone was observed a few times. This specimen includes other DNA sequences encoding the same CDR3. V usage is TRBV7-9 and J usage is TRBJ2-3; the D is unclear. This CDR3 spans 11 amino acids. Germline CDR1 and CDR2: SEHNR and FQNEAQ (reference sequence). The V end lost 3 bases, the J end lost 6 bases, and 4 bases lay between the germline ends. In DNA form, the CDR3 reads TGTGCCAGCAGCTTTTCGGATACGCAGTATTTT. The encoded protein is CASSFSDTQYF.

The table lists this clone with a count of one. As DNA, the CDR3 is TGCAGCGTTGAAGAGGGTACTGAAGCTTTCTTT. This codes for CSVEEGTEAFF. The chain recombines TRBV29-1 with TRBJ1-1; D uncertain. Germline V CDR1 and CDR2: SQVTM, ANQGSEA. V was trimmed by 0 bases and J by 5 bases, leaving 4 bases between them. CDR3 length equals 11 residues.

The chain couples TRBV27 to TRBJ2-2; D is perhaps TRBD2 (7 bases). Trimming removed 7 bases from V and 11 bases from J, with 23 bases in between. This CDR3 comprises 15 residues. Germline CDR1 reads MNHEY; CDR2 reads SMNVEV (reference sequence). The CDR3 here is CASTWTDAGAGELFF. CDR3 nucleotide sequence: TGTGCCAGCACCTGGACAGATGCGGGGGCGGGAGAGCTGTTTTTT.

The chain has TRBV5-1 and TRBJ2-1; D gene unclear. Trimming stripped 3 bases from V and 0 bases from J, with 13 bases between. The CDR3 loop spans 16 amino acids. Germline lookup yields CDR1 SGHRS and CDR2 YFSETQ. The CDR3 DNA reads as TGCGCCAGCAGCTCCCAAGCCGATAGCTCCTACAATGAGCAGTTCTTC. It specifies CASSSQADSSYNEQFF.

V is TRBV7-9 and J is TRBJ2-1, with D maybe TRBD2 (6 bases). Germline V gives CDR1 SEHNR, CDR2 FQNEAQ (reference sequence). The CDR3 contains 14 residues. The V and J ends lost 8 bases and 8 bases respectively, with 19 bases between them. CDR3 residues: CASGGLVLIDEQFF. The DNA of the CDR3 is TGTGCCAGCGGAGGGCTAGTTCTTATAGATGAGCAGTTCTTC.

Details on this clone: The conserved closing phenylalanine or tryptophan is absent in this CDR3, likely reflecting a read error. This chain uses TRBV5-4 with TRBJ1-1; weak D call: TRBD1 (6 bases). This CDR3 region has 16 residues. Trimming removed 3 bases at V and 0 bases at J, with 15 bases between. Per the germline V gene, CDR1 is SGHNT and CDR2 is YYREEE (reference sequence). The CDR3 here is CASSSLGTTMNTEAFL. In DNA form, the CDR3 reads TGTGCCAGCAGCTCCCTCGGGACAACTATGAACACTGAAGCTTTCCTT.

This chain connects TRBV4-1 to TRBJ2-7; D is undetermined. This CDR3 spans 15 amino acids. Between the trimmed V and J ends, which lost 0 bases and 0 bases, there was a span of 9 bases. Germline assignment: CDR1 MGHRA and CDR2 YSYEKL. The CDR3: CASSQDLSASYEQYF. DNA for the CDR3: TGCGCCAGCAGCCAAGATCTTTCGGCCTCCTACGAGCAGTACTTC.

As DNA, the CDR3 is TGTGCCAGCAGTTACGGGGGACGGGTGGTTTCCTACGAGCAGTACTTC. This sequence encodes CASSYGGRVVSYEQYF. The rearrangement links TRBV6-6 to TRBJ2-7; possibly TRBD1 or TRBD2 for D (5 bases each). The V end was cut by 2 bases, the J end by 1 base, with 15 bases between. The CDR3 covers 16 residues. The V gene's germline CDR1 is MNHNY and CDR2 SVGAGI (reference sequence).

This chain uses TRBV9 with TRBJ1-2; D gene uncertain. V lost 3 bases, J lost 6 bases, and 9 bases lay in between. This CDR3 spans 12 amino acids. Per the germline V gene, CDR1 is SGDLS and CDR2 is YYNGEE. CDR3 nucleotides: TGTGCCAGCAGCGACCGTCCGAATGGCTACACCTTC. This gives the protein CASSDRPNGYTF.

J is TRBJ2-7 and V is TRBV4-1, with 14 bases lining up with TRBD2. Looked up from germline, CDR1 is MGHRA and CDR2 is YSYEKL. The V gene end was trimmed by 4 bases and the J gene end by 4 bases; junction bases not matched to a gene: 3. The CDR3 totals 15 residues. CDR3 in amino acids: CASSLGTSGSYEQYF. In nucleotides, the CDR3 is TGCGCCAGCAGCCTCGGGACTAGCGGGAGTTACGAGCAGTACTTC.

This chain links TRBV7-8 with TRBJ1-1; D remains unclear. CDR3 length: 13 residues. Per germline, CDR1 SGHVS and CDR2 FQNEAQ. The germline V and J ends were trimmed by 1 base and 4 bases, with 7 bases remaining between them. The CDR3 region is CASSLGFRTEAFF. Here the CDR3 DNA reads TGTGCCAGCAGCTTAGGATTCCGCACTGAAGCTTTCTTT.

This chain uses TRBV27 with TRBJ2-1; 12 bases agree with TRBD2. The CDR3 length is 16 residues. V lost 4 bases to trimming and J lost 5 bases; unmatched junction nucleotides: 6. Germline assignment: CDR1 MNHEY and CDR2 SMNVEV (reference sequence). The CDR3 nucleotides are TGTGCCAGCAGTTCCCGACTAGCGGGGGCAAACAATGAGCAGTTCTTC. The encoded protein is CASSSRLAGANNEQFF.

The chain carries TRBV7-2 and TRBJ1-5, with a possible D match to TRBD1 (5 bases). Germline lookup yields CDR1 SGHTA and CDR2 FQGNSA. Trimming pared 3 bases from V and 2 bases from J, leaving 11 bases between. This CDR3 is built from 15 residues. CDR3 in DNA: TGTGCCAGCAGCTTGAGTCTAGGGGGCAATCAGCCCCAGCATTTT. Protein product: CASSLSLGGNQPQHF.

This clone was observed a handful of times. The same CDR3 can be traced to other DNA sequences in this sample. V and J are TRBV2 and TRBJ2-1; TRBD2 matches at 10 bases. CDR1 and CDR2 (germline): SNHLY, FYNNEI. The CDR3 totals 12 residues. Trimming at V came to 4 bases and at J to 10 bases, leaving 1 base not matched to a gene. The CDR3 nucleotides read TGTGCCAGCAGTGGGACTAGCGGCGAGCAGTTCTTC. This sequence encodes CASSGTSGEQFF. The full variable domain, rest sourced from reference TRBV2 and TRBJ2-1, is EPEVTQTPSHQVTQMGQEVILRCVPISNHLYFYWYRQILGQKVEFLVSFYNNEISEKSEIFDDQFSVERPDGSNFTLKIRSTKLEDSAMYFCASSGTSGEQFFGPGTRLTVL.

This sequence joins TRBV6-5 and TRBJ2-3; D perhaps matches TRBD1 (6 bases). Per the germline V gene, CDR1 is MNHEY and CDR2 is SVGAGI. With 0 bases removed from V and 2 bases from J, the gap between germline ends came to 9 bases. The CDR3 extends over 15 amino acids. CDR3 amino acids: CASSYSRTATDTQYF. In DNA, the CDR3 is TGTGCCAGCAGTTACTCCCGGACAGCCACAGATACGCAGTATTTT.

The gene calls are TRBV6-5 and TRBJ1-1; D gene uncertain. CDR1 and CDR2 from the germline V gene are MNHEY and SVGAGI. V was shortened by 2 bases and J by 0 bases, with 7 bases between the two germline ends. The CDR3 runs to 14 residues. The DNA of the CDR3 is TGTGCCAGCAGTTACGAGAACGTGAACACTGAAGCTTTCTTT. Protein product: CASSYENVNTEAFF.